This paragraph covers one T cell receptor (beta chain) sequence. The antigen remains undetermined. This record comes from a study of CD8+ T cells in alopecia areata. Study background: Tofacitinib treatment spanned 6 to 18 months, with 6 months off drug afterward. Points from the study as a whole: Lesional scalp displayed greater clonality than normal scalp, most notably in alopecia totalis/universalis.

PBMCs provided sorted CD4+ and CD8+ T cells. Investigators isolated RNA and reverse transcribed it into cDNA to act as the sequencing template. Using immunoSEQ multiplex PCR, the repertoire was profiled, and TCRdb retains in-frame clones only, with some absent. The repertoire holds 45,000 to 70,000 clones, with roughly 96% as singletons. In germline, CDR1 is MNHEY, CDR2 SVGAGI. Trimming removed 7 bases from V and 0 bases from J, with 9 bases in between. The CDR3 runs to 13 residues. This rearrangement joins TRBV6-5 to TRBJ1-1; D unresolved. The receptor was derived from a human donor with alopecia areata. The specimen comprised CD8+ T cells sorted from blood, sampled at week 0. Here the CDR3 reads CASTGALNTEAFF. Written as DNA, the CDR3 is TGTGCCAGCACAGGCGCATTGAACACTGAAGCTTTCTTT.